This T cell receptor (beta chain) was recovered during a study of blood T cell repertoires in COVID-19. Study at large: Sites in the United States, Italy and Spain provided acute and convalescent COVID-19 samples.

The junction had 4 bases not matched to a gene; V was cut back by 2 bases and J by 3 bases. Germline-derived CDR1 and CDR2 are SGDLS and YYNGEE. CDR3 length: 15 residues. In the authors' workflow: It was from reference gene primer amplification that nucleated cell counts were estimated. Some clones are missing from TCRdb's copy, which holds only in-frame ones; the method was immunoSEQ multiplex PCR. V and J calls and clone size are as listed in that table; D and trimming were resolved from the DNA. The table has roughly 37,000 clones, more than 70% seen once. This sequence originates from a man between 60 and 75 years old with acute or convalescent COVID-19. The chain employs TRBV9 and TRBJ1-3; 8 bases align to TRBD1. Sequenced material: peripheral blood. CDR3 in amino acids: CASSVQGANGNTIYF. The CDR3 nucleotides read TGTGCCAGCAGCGTCCAGGGGGCAAATGGAAACACCATATATTTT.